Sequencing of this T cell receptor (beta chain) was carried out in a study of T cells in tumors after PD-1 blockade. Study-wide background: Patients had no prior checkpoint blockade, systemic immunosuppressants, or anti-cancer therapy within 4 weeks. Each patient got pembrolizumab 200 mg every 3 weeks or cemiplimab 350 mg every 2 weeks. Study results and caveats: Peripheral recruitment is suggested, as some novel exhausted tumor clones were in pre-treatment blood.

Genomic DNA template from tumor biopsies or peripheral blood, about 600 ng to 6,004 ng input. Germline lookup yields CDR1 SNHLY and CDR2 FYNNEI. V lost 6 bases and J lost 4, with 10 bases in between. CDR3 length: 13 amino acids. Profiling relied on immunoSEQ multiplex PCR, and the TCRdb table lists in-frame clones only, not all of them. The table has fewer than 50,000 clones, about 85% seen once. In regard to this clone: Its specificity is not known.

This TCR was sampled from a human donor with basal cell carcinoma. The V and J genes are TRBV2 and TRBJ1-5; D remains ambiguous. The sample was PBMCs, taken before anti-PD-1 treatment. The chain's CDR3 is CASRYTENQPQHF. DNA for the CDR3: TGTGCCAGCAGATACACCGAGAATCAGCCCCAGCATTTT. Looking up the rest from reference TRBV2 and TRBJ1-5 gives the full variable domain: EPEVTQTPSHQVTQMGQEVILRCVPISNHLYFYWYRQILGQKVEFLVSFYNNEISEKSEIFDDQFSVERPDGSNFTLKIRSTKLEDSAMYFCASRYTENQPQHFGDGTRLSIL.